The table lists the clone carrying this T cell receptor beta chain with a count of one. The sample belongs to a study of technical replicates of blood from a handful of donors. In germline, CDR1 is SGDLS, CDR2 YYNGEE. The V end was cut by 0 bases, the J end by 0 bases, with 12 bases between. The CDR3 runs to 16 residues. The repertoire was sequenced with immunoSEQ multiplex PCR; TCRdb's copy has only in-frame clones and lacks some. Of about 85,000 clones in the sample, approximately 94% are singletons; the top ten hold roughly 0.38%. Sample: T cells isolated from PBMCs. The source of this sequence is a human donor in good health. This chain connects TRBV9 to TRBJ1-1; the D gene is possibly TRBD1 (6 bases). CDR3 residues: CASSVEGTYMNTEAFF. For the CDR3, the DNA is TGTGCCAGCAGCGTAGAGGGGACATACATGAACACTGAAGCTTTCTTT.